The following is a TCR beta chain sequence with its context. Its target is not known. Antigen-specific CD4+ T cells were first expanded with viral peptide pools by the ViraFEST assay and only then sequenced. Cells that had been cultured for 10 days were the source of isolated CD4+ T cells. Nucleocapsid antibodies stayed negative before and after vaccination, showing no earlier SARS-CoV-2 infection. This entry is derived from a study of vaccination effects on CD4 cells after COVID-19. Clones were read by immunoSEQ multiplex PCR, and TCRdb kept only the in-frame ones, dropping some. The table has roughly 53,000 clones, nearly 80% seen once. V shed 2 bases and J 4 bases; nucleotides not matched to a gene: 9. Germline CDR1 is SGHTA and CDR2 is FQGTGA. The CDR3 extends over 17 amino acids.

This clonotype originated in a human donor who received a COVID-19 vaccine. The chain is built from TRBV7-3 and TRBJ2-1; 9 bases line up with TRBD1. Sequencing used CD4+ T cells from PBMCs cultured with HCoV-OC43 spike peptides, obtained before COVID-19 vaccination. Subset in this sample: HCoV-OC43 spike overlapping peptide pool stimulation. CDR3 loop: CASSLVSGQGIYNEQFF. The CDR3 nucleotides read TGTGCCAGCAGCTTAGTATCCGGACAGGGGATTTACAATGAGCAGTTCTTC.